Presented here are 15 T cell receptor beta chains from one specimen sequenced in a study of T cell responses to AZD1222 COVID-19 vaccine. Using immunoSEQ multiplex PCR, the repertoire was profiled, and TCRdb retains in-frame clones only, with some absent. The sample lists 200,000 or so clones; over 85% were seen once. This specimen consisted of peripheral blood, obtained 28 days after the second AZD1222 dose. The receptors derive from an adult who received the AZD1222 COVID-19 vaccine.

Comments on this clone: Other DNA sequences of this sample code for an identical CDR3. The rearrangement joins TRBV6-5 to TRBJ2-7, with 9 nucleotides matching TRBD2. V lost 2 bases and J lost 2; bases outside the gene matches: 1. CDR1 is MNHEY and CDR2 is SVGAGI in the germline V gene. The CDR3 sequence is 14 residues long. The DNA for the CDR3 is TGTGCCAGCAGTTACAGCGGGGGGACCTACGAGCAGTACTTC. Its protein product is CASSYSGGTYEQYF.

This chain uses TRBV5-1 with TRBJ2-2; 9 positions match TRBD1. CDR1 and CDR2 from the germline V gene are SGHRS and YFSETQ. This CDR3 region has 14 residues. Trimming removed 2 bases from V and 7 bases from J; junction bases left unmatched: 3. CDR3 nucleotide sequence: TGCGCCAGCAGCTTAGGACAGGGGAACGGGGAGCTGTTTTTT. Residues: CASSLGQGNGELFF.

J is TRBJ1-1 and V is TRBV14; D may be TRBD1 (6 bases). From germline, CDR1 is SGHDN and CDR2 FVKESK. V was trimmed by 0 bases and J by 0 bases, leaving 20 bases between them. CDR3 length equals 19 residues. The CDR3 DNA reads TGTGCCAGCAGCCAAGATTTAAGGGGACACCGATTTATGAACACTGAAGCTTTCTTT. It translates to CASSQDLRGHRFMNTEAFF.

V is TRBV11-3 and J is TRBJ2-2, with D unclear. CDR1 is SGHNT, CDR2 YENEEA, per germline. CDR3 length: 13 amino acids. Trimming stripped 3 bases from V and 3 bases from J, with 5 bases between. In nucleotides, the CDR3 is TGTGCCAGCAGCTTCTTGCACACCGGGGAGCTGTTTTTT. Translating gives CASSFLHTGELFF.

The chain is built from TRBV11-1 and TRBJ1-2; 7 bases line up with TRBD1. The trim removed 5 bases at V and 8 bases at J, leaving 17 bases unmatched. This CDR3 is built from 16 residues. Germline values: CDR1 SGHAT, CDR2 FQDESV (reference sequence). CDR3 nucleotide sequence: TGTGCCAGCAGCCGCCTCAGGGGGGGTGACGTCTACGGCTACACCTTC. This sequence encodes CASSRLRGGDVYGYTF.

The chain uses TRBV15 and TRBJ2-1, with a possible D match to TRBD2 (6 bases). The CDR3 totals 16 residues. Germline assignment: CDR1 LNHNV and CDR2 YYDKDF (reference sequence). Trimming left V 2 bases short and J 5 bases short, with 16 bases between. Here the CDR3 reads CATSRRDFQANNEQFF. The CDR3 DNA sequence: TGTGCCACCAGCAGAAGGGACTTCCAGGCCAACAATGAGCAGTTCTTC.

The gene calls are TRBV19 and TRBJ2-3; 7 nucleotides line up with TRBD1. With 10 bases clipped from V and 0 bases from J, the junction kept 4 bases outside the gene matches. CDR3 size: 13 residues. Germline assignment: CDR1 LNHDA and CDR2 SQIVND (reference sequence). The CDR3 sequence is CATSQGSTDTQYF. The CDR3 DNA reads as TGTGCCACCTCACAGGGGAGCACAGATACGCAGTATTTT.

The rearrangement links TRBV9 to TRBJ2-1, with 7 bases fitting TRBD1. Germline loops: CDR1 SGDLS, CDR2 YYNGEE. The trim removed 0 bases at V and 16 bases at J, leaving 10 bases unmatched. The CDR3 extends over 13 amino acids. The CDR3 protein is CASSVGGGGVGFF. The CDR3, as DNA: TGTGCCAGCAGCGTAGGAGGGGGCGGTGTTGGTTTCTTC.

This clone was counted only a few times. This sample includes further DNA sequences coding for the same CDR3. The chain employs TRBV19 and TRBJ2-2; D remains ambiguous. V was clipped by 5 bases and J by 7 bases, with 5 bases between them. Per germline, CDR1 LNHDA and CDR2 SQIVND (reference sequence). This CDR3 region has 11 residues. CDR3 sequence reads: CASSPNGELFF. Written as DNA, the CDR3 is TGTGCCAGTAGTCCTAACGGGGAGCTGTTTTTT.

This sequence joins TRBV2 and TRBJ1-3; perhaps TRBD1 as D (6 bases). The germline V and J ends were trimmed by 11 bases and 1 base, with 12 bases remaining between them. Germline CDR1 SNHLY, CDR2 FYNNEI. The CDR3 sequence is 13 residues long. The CDR3 nucleotides are TGTGCCGAGGGGGGGCAGTCTGGAAACACCATATATTTT. Its protein is CAEGGQSGNTIYF.

The chain has TRBV10-3 and TRBJ1-6; D is unclear. From germline, CDR1 is ENHRY and CDR2 SYGVKD. Deletions cut 8 bases from V and 4 bases from J, with 9 bases between. The CDR3 has 13 residues. CDR3 in DNA: TGTGCCATCTGTCAGGTGTATAATTCACCCCTCCACTTT. Translated, it gives CAICQVYNSPLHF.

The V call is TRBV7-2, the J call TRBJ2-5; D is possibly TRBD2 (5 bases). V lost 2 bases and J lost 5, with 9 bases in between. The CDR3 is made up of 13 amino acids. The germline V gene encodes CDR1 SGHTA and CDR2 FQGNSA. The CDR3 loop reads CASSLQRGETQYF. In nucleotides, the CDR3 is TGTGCCAGCAGCTTACAGAGAGGGGAGACCCAGTACTTC.

The chain recombines TRBV9 with TRBJ2-6; TRBD1 might be the D (6 bases). The germline gives CDR1 SGDLS, CDR2 YYNGEE. This CDR3 has 17 amino acids. V lost 0 bases and J lost 1, with 11 bases in between. CDR3 amino acids: CASSVAPQGSGANVLTF. For the CDR3, the DNA is TGTGCCAGCAGCGTAGCCCCACAGGGTTCTGGGGCCAACGTCCTGACTTTC.

This chain connects TRBV7-2 to TRBJ1-2, with D possibly TRBD1 on 5 matching bases. This CDR3 has 14 residues. The germline CDR1 and CDR2 sequences are SGHTA and FQGNSA. The V end lost 2 bases, the J end lost 2 bases, and 9 bases lay between the germline ends. DNA of the CDR3: TGTGCCAGCAGCTTACAGGGCGGGAACTATGGCTACACCTTC. Translation: CASSLQGGNYGYTF.

This chain links TRBV6-4 with TRBJ2-1; 10 bases are shared with TRBD2. The germline gives CDR1 MRHNA, CDR2 SNTAGT. The V gene end was trimmed by 0 bases and the J gene end by 6 bases; junction bases not matched to a gene: 5. The CDR3 runs 16 residues. CDR3 amino acids: CASSDSTSGGANEQFF. CDR3 sequence (DNA): TGTGCCAGCAGTGACTCTACCAGCGGGGGGGCCAATGAGCAGTTCTTC.